These 24 T cell receptor beta chains were all obtained from the same sample, sequenced in a study of T-cell reconstitution after alpha-beta-depleted transplantation in children. Preparation of the TCRbeta library used unique molecular identifiers. TCRdb ran MiXCR on the PCR reads and lists one entry per CDR3 protein. This table has 200,000 to 250,000 distinct CDR3 sequences, 5.5% to 7% appearing once. The sequencing here drew on PBMCs, taken before TCRalphabeta/CD19-depleted stem cell transplant. The receptors originated from a boy younger than 10 with acute lymphoblastic leukemia, due to receive a stem cell transplant.

This clonotype occurred a few times. The rearrangement uses TRBV12-3 or TRBV12-4 and TRBJ1-2; a weak D match, TRBD1 (6 bases). The CDR3 runs 15 residues. The V end lost 5 bases, the J end lost 4 bases, and 17 bases lay between the germline ends. Here the CDR3 reads CASSLPSGGIYGYTF. Here the CDR3 DNA reads TGTGCCAGCAGTCTCCCCTCGGGGGGCATCTATGGCTACACCTTC.

The CDR3 sequence: CSAALGLSQPQHF. The DNA for the CDR3 is TGCAGTGCTGCCTTAGGGTTAAGTCAGCCCCAGCATTTT. The chain joins TRBV20-1 to TRBJ1-5; D remains ambiguous. The CDR3 extends over 13 amino acids. Trimming stripped 5 bases from V and 6 bases from J, with 14 bases between. In germline, CDR1 is DFQATT, CDR2 SNEGSKA (reference sequence).

V is TRBV29-1 and J is TRBJ1-3; D is ambiguous. This CDR3 is 12 amino acids long. The V gene's germline CDR1 is SQVTM and CDR2 ANQGSEA. V was trimmed by 4 bases and J by 4 bases, leaving 8 bases between them. The CDR3, as DNA: TGCAGCGTTGGCGGTTCAGGAAACACCATATATTTT. Its translation: CSVGGSGNTIYF.

The chain is built from TRBV30 and TRBJ1-2, with no clear D. The ends were cut back, 0 bases at V and 9 bases at J, with 14 bases in the middle. Germline V gene data show CDR1 as GTSNPN and CDR2 as SVGIG (reference sequence). CDR3 length equals 13 residues. For the CDR3, the DNA is TGTGCCTGGAGTGTAGACCGGGGTGGACGCTACACCTTC. It translates to CAWSVDRGGRYTF.

This clonotype was recorded many times. V and J are TRBV5-1 and TRBJ2-1, with 10 nucleotides matching TRBD2. From germline, CDR1 is SGHRS and CDR2 YFSETQ. The CDR3 sequence is 15 residues long. The ends lost 2 bases at V and 5 bases at J; junction bases unmatched: 4. Written as DNA, the CDR3 is TGCGCCAGCAGCTTAAGCGGGAGGGCGGACAATGAGCAGTTCTTC. Translating it yields CASSLSGRADNEQFF.

The table lists this clonotype with a few counts. The genes are TRBV7-9 and TRBJ1-1; 7 bases line up with TRBD1. CDR3 length: 15 residues. V shed 3 bases, J shed 4 bases, and the junction held 8 bases outside the gene matches. Per germline, CDR1 SEHNR and CDR2 FQNEAQ (reference sequence). This CDR3 is CASSFQGGVSTEAFF. DNA for the CDR3: TGTGCCAGCAGCTTCCAGGGGGGTGTATCCACTGAAGCTTTCTTT.

Of note for this clonotype: A read error is possible here, since a much larger clone lies one base away. The chain recombines TRBV20-1 with TRBJ2-6; no firm D call. There are 15 residues in the CDR3. V was cut by 3 bases and J by 2 bases, with 11 bases left in between. CDR1 is DFQATT and CDR2 is SNEGSKA in the germline V gene (reference sequence). In nucleotides, the CDR3 is TGCAGTGCTAGTGTTGTCGCGGCTGGGGCCAACGTCCTGACTTTC. Amino acids: CSASVVAAGANVLTF.

This clonotype was found many times. The V call is TRBV6-5, the J call TRBJ2-1, with D unresolved. The CDR3 totals 14 residues. Trimming took 2 bases from V and 6 from J, leaving 11 bases between them. The germline CDR1 and CDR2 sequences are MNHEY and SVGAGI. The CDR3 reads CASSYHERLNEQFF. The CDR3 DNA follows: TGTGCCAGCAGTTACCATGAGCGTCTCAATGAGCAGTTCTTC.

This clonotype showed up many times. The V gene is TRBV5-1, the J gene TRBJ2-7; D unresolved. The CDR3 sequence is 13 residues long. V shed 4 bases and J shed 3 bases, with 11 bases lying between them. Per the germline V gene, CDR1 is SGHRS and CDR2 is YFSETQ. The CDR3 protein is CASSPPPYYEQYF. CDR3 DNA: TGCGCCAGCAGCCCGCCCCCCTACTACGAGCAGTACTTC.

The chain has TRBV20-1 and TRBJ1-5; D gene uncertain. The V end was cut by 0 bases, the J end by 0 bases, with 12 bases between. The CDR3 length is 16 residues. Germline V gives CDR1 DFQATT, CDR2 SNEGSKA (reference sequence). The CDR3 sequence is CSARDSVAYSNQPQHF. CDR3 nucleotides: TGCAGTGCTAGAGATAGTGTGGCCTATAGCAATCAGCCCCAGCATTTT.

The V gene is TRBV6-5, the J gene TRBJ2-7; D may be TRBD1 (5 bases). Germline V gene data show CDR1 as MNHEY and CDR2 as SVGAGI. Trimming left V 0 bases short and J 5 bases short, with 11 bases between. The CDR3 covers 14 residues. CDR3: CASSYSDIHNEQYF. The CDR3 region has the DNA TGTGCCAGCAGTTACTCGGACATCCACAACGAGCAGTACTTC.

This clonotype was seen more than once but under ten times. This rearrangement joins TRBV7-8 to TRBJ1-5; D remains ambiguous. Germline-derived CDR1 and CDR2 are SGHVS and FQNEAQ. V lost 1 base, J lost 0 bases, and 7 bases lay in between. The CDR3 covers 15 residues. CDR3 sequence reads: CASSLDLVSNQPQHF. The CDR3 DNA follows: TGTGCCAGCAGCTTAGATCTGGTTAGCAATCAGCCCCAGCATTTT.

By share, this clonotype ranks as medium-sized. The genes are TRBV5-5 and TRBJ2-1, with a tentative D call TRBD1 (6 bases). The CDR3 length is 13 residues. Trimming left V 2 bases short and J 12 bases short, with 15 bases between. Germline CDR1 SGHKS, CDR2 YYEKEE (reference sequence). CDR3 region: CASSFIPGEGQFF. CDR3 bases: TGTGCCAGCAGCTTCATTCCAGGGGAAGGGCAGTTCTTC.

CDR3 in DNA: TGTGCCAGCAGCTCCCAGGGGCTAGCGGGAGCAGGCGAGCAGTACTTC. Amino acid sequence: CASSSQGLAGAGEQYF. The V and J genes are TRBV6-1 and TRBJ2-7; 10 bases align to TRBD2. The V and J ends lost 6 bases and 6 bases, in that order; junction bases with no gene match: 14. From germline, CDR1 is MNHNS and CDR2 SASEGT. CDR3 length: 16 residues.

In this sample, this clonotype turned up many times. The rearrangement links TRBV3-1 to TRBJ2-1, with 8 bases aligning to TRBD2. CDR3 length: 16 amino acids. Per the germline V gene, CDR1 is LGHDT and CDR2 is YNNKEL (reference sequence). J gave up 5 bases and V 0 bases, and 6 bases lay outside the gene matches. The CDR3 region has the DNA TGTGCCAGCAGCCAAGAAATCCTAGCGGGCAACAATGAGCAGTTCTTC. This sequence encodes CASSQEILAGNNEQFF.

In its sample, this clonotype was seen many times. CDR3 protein: CASSFETGAQPQHF. CDR3 coding DNA: TGTGCCAGCAGCTTTGAGACAGGGGCTCAGCCCCAGCATTTT. This chain connects TRBV7-9 to TRBJ1-5; 8 bases fit TRBD1. The V segment lost 3 bases and the J segment 6 bases; nucleotides outside the gene matches: 4. There are 14 residues in the CDR3. Germline V CDR1 and CDR2: SEHNR, FQNEAQ (reference sequence).

Ten or more counts support this clonotype. The genes are TRBV7-9 and TRBJ2-5, with D possibly called TRBD1 or TRBD2 (6 bases each). Per the germline V gene, CDR1 is SEHNR and CDR2 is FQNEAQ (reference sequence). The CDR3 consists of 14 residues. Trimming stripped 5 bases from V and 0 bases from J, with 10 bases between. CDR3 nucleotide sequence: TGTGCCAGCAGCCTGAGGGGGGACCAAGAGACCCAGTACTTC. It specifies CASSLRGDQETQYF.

The V call is TRBV13, the J call TRBJ2-1; 11 bases match TRBD1. CDR3 length: 13 residues. Unmatched junction bases numbered 8, after V lost 3 bases and J lost 16 bases. CDR1 and CDR2 from the germline V gene are PRHDT and FYEKMQ (reference sequence). The CDR3 nucleotides are TGTGCCAGCAGCTTCGGAGGGACAGGGGGAACTTTCTTC. This codes for CASSFGGTGGTFF.

This rearrangement joins TRBV11-2 to TRBJ2-1, with D unresolved. Germline V gives CDR1 SGHAT, CDR2 FQNNGV. The CDR3 loop spans 14 amino acids. V was trimmed by 3 bases and J by 2 bases, leaving 8 bases between them. The CDR3 DNA reads TGTGCCAGCAGCTTTTCACTCACCTACAATGAGCAGTTCTTC. As protein: CASSFSLTYNEQFF. Full variable domain (outside the CDR3, taken from reference TRBV11-2 and TRBJ2-1): EAGVAQSPRYKIIEKRQSVAFWCNPISGHATLYWYQQILGQGPKLLIQFQNNGVVDDSQLPKDRFSAERLKGVDSTLKIQPAKLEDSAVYLCASSFSLTYNEQFFGPGTRLTVL.

Concerning this clonotype: A much larger clone lies a single base off, so this may be a read error. CDR3 residues: CASSLVDGQGGPEAFF. As DNA, the CDR3 is TGCGCCAGCAGCTTGGTGGATGGACAGGGTGGACCTGAAGCTTTCTTT. This rearrangement joins TRBV5-1 to TRBJ1-1, with TRBD1 matching 8 bases. V gave up 0 bases and J gave up 6 bases; unmatched junction bases: 10. This CDR3 has 16 residues. Germline assignment: CDR1 SGHRS and CDR2 YFSETQ.

This clonotype appeared a few times. The chain joins TRBV6-2 or TRBV6-3 to TRBJ2-6; unclear D gene. Trimming removed 2 bases at V and 0 bases at J, with 5 bases between. This CDR3 spans 15 amino acids. CDR1 and CDR2 from the germline V gene are MNHEY and SVGEGT. CDR3 in amino acids: CASSYRDSGANVLTF. The CDR3 DNA is TGTGCCAGCAGTTACAGGGACTCTGGGGCCAACGTCCTGACTTTC.

This clonotype was observed many times. The gene calls are TRBV24-1 and TRBJ1-2, with 8 bases aligning to TRBD1. The CDR3 is 13 residues long. CDR1 KGHDR and CDR2 SFDVKD come from the germline V gene. V shed 4 bases and J 6 bases; nucleotides not matched to a gene: 3. The CDR3 bases are TGTGCCACCAGTGAATGGGACAGGAATGGCTACACCTTC. This encodes CATSEWDRNGYTF.

This clonotype was observed many times. This CDR3 reads CASSYSDGATDTQYF. CDR3 coding DNA: TGTGCCAGCAGTTACTCCGACGGGGCCACAGATACGCAGTATTTT. The chain recombines TRBV6-2 or TRBV6-3 with TRBJ2-3; D tentatively fits TRBD1 or TRBD2 (5 bases each). The CDR3 spans 15 residues. The germline V gene encodes CDR1 MNHEY and CDR2 SVGEGT. V was pared by 0 bases and J by 2 bases, with 9 bases between.

This clonotype was seen ten or more times. This sequence joins TRBV4-3 and TRBJ2-3; TRBD2 matches 9 bases. The CDR3 extends over 15 amino acids. Per the germline V gene, CDR1 is LGHNA and CDR2 is YSLEER. With V trimmed by 4 bases and J by 0 bases, 2 bases remained unmatched. Written as DNA, the CDR3 is TGCGCCAGCAGCCCGACTAGCGGAAGCACAGATACGCAGTATTTT. As protein: CASSPTSGSTDTQYF.